This TCR beta chain was sequenced during a study of radiotherapy plus CTLA-4 blockade in lung cancer. Whole-study results and caveats: Response, reportedly, was best predicted by interferon-beta along with early blood T cell clone dynamics.

Clones were sequenced by immunoSEQ multiplex PCR, and TCRdb holds only the in-frame ones, with some missing. The sample holds about 60,000 clones, around four fifths seen once. On this clone: The antigen remains unidentified.

The receptor comes from a human donor with non-small cell lung cancer who had a partial response to radiotherapy plus ipilimumab. The source material was peripheral blood, sampled from a patient treated with radiotherapy plus ipilimumab.

In DNA form, the CDR3 reads TGTGCCAGCAGCTCGAGGGATGGCTACACCTTC. Its translation is CASSSRDGYTF. The V call is TRBV9, the J call TRBJ1-2; no reliable D call. The V end was cut by 4 bases, the J end by 6 bases, with 7 bases between. This CDR3 has 11 residues. Germline V gives CDR1 SGDLS, CDR2 YYNGEE. Using reference TRBV9 and TRBJ1-2 for the parts outside the CDR3, the full variable domain is DSGVTQTPKHLITATGQRVTLRCSPRSGDLSVYWYQQSLDQGLQFLIQYYNGEERAKGNILERFSAQQFPDLHSELNLSSLELGDSALYFCASSSRDGYTFGSGTRLTVV.